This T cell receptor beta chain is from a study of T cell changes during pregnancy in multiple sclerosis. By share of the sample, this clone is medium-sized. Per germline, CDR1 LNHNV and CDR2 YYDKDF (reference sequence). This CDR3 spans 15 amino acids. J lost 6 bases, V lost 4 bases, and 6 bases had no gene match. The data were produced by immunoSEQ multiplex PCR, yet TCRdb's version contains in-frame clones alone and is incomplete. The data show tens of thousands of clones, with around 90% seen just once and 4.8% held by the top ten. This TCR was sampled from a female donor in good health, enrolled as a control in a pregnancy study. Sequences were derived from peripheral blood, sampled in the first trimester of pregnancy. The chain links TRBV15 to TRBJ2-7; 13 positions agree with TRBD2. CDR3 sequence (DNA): TGTGCCACCAGCACCCGGACTAGCGGGAGTTCCGAGCAGTACTTC. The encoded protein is CATSTRTSGSSEQYF.